This T cell receptor (beta chain) was retrieved from a study of pediatric ulcerative colitis. This CDR3 spans 16 amino acids. V lost 3 bases and J 3 bases, leaving 12 bases between the germline ends. Germline V gene data show CDR1 as MGHDK and CDR2 as SYGVNS. Controls had colonoscopy for suspected IBD, with normal endoscopy and no IBD the following year. This clone was picked up one time. Profiling relied on immunoSEQ multiplex PCR, and the TCRdb table lists in-frame clones only, not all of them. The sample shows 54,000 or so clones, about 87% of them seen only once. The clonotype comes from a boy younger than 18 who was a control in a study of pediatric ulcerative colitis. V gene TRBV25-1 combines with J gene TRBJ2-6; weak D call: TRBD2 (7 bases). The specimen sequenced was blood. The CDR3 DNA is TGTGCCAGCAGTGATGAAGGGGGGGTTGGGGCCAACGTCCTGACTTTC. This translates into CASSDEGGVGANVLTF. The whole variable domain, filled in from reference TRBV25-1 and TRBJ2-6, reads EADIYQTPRYLVIGTGKKITLECSQTMGHDKMYWYQQDPGMELHLIHYSYGVNSTEKGDLSSESTVSRIRTEHFPLTLESARPSHTSQYLCASSDEGGVGANVLTFGAGSRLTVL.